This T cell receptor beta chain stems from a study of cytomegalovirus exposure and HLA in healthy donors. Broader study findings: Earlier analysis found most TCR beta V segments productive about 87% or about 30% of the time.

PCR involved 60 Vbeta and 13 Jbeta primers. Assay: immunoSEQ multiplex PCR; the TCRdb copy retains only in-frame clones and omits some. Of 99,000 or so clones in the sample, roughly 75% were seen once. Turning to this clone: What it binds is unknown.

The TCR sequence derives from a woman between 35 and 50 years old in good health and CMV-seronegative. Sample: PBMCs.

In DNA, the CDR3 is TGTGCCATCAGTGAGTGGAAGACTAGCGCACGTGGTCACTCCTACAATGAGCAGTTCTTC. Its translation: CAISEWKTSARGHSYNEQFF. J is TRBJ2-1 and V is TRBV10-3; 8 positions match TRBD2. V was pared by 1 base and J by 0 bases, with 14 bases of the junction left unmatched. The CDR3 totals 20 residues. CDR1 is ENHRY, CDR2 SYGVKD, per germline.